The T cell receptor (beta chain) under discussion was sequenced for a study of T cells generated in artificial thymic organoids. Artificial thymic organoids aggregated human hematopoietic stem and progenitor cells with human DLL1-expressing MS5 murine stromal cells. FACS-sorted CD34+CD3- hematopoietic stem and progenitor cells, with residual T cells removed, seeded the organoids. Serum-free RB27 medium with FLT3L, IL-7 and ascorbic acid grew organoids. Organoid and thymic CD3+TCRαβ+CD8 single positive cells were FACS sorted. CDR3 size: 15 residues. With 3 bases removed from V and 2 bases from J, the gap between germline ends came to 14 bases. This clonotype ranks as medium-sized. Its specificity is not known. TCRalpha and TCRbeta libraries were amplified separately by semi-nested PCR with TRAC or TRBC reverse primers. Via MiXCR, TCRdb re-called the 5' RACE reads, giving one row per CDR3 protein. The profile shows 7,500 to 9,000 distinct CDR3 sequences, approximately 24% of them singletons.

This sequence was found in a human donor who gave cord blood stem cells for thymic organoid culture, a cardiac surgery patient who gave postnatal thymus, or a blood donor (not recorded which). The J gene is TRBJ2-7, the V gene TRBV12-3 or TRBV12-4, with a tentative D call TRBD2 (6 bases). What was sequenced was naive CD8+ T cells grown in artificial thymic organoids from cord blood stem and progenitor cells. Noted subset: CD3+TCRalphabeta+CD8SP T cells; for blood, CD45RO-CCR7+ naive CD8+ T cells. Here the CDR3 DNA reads TGTGCCAGCAGTTTCGGGACTGCCGGAACCTACGAGCAGTACTTC. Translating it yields CASSFGTAGTYEQYF.